The 25 T cell receptor beta chains in this list originate from one sample, sequenced in a study of PD-1 blockade in classical Hodgkin lymphoma. Sequencing used immunoSEQ multiplex PCR; TCRdb keeps in-frame clones, though not all of them. This table holds tens of thousands of clones, under 85% found once. Time point specified: cycle 4 day 1 (C4D1), after 5 to 7 weeks of nivolumab. All the patients suffered relapse after autologous stem cell transplantation, and brentuximab vedotin exposure differed. This sample comprised peripheral blood mononuclear cells (PBMCs), obtained before the fourth cycle of nivolumab. These receptors originate from a human donor with classical Hodgkin lymphoma.

The chain combines TRBV29-1 with TRBJ2-7; D not certain. The V and J ends lost 6 bases and 3 bases respectively, with 12 bases between them. CDR3 length equals 12 residues. Germline V gene lookup returns CDR1 SQVTM and CDR2 ANQGSEA. CDR3 DNA sequence: TGCAGCGTCTGGACGGCAAACTACGAGCAGTACTTC. This translates into CSVWTANYEQYF.

The chain has TRBV23-1 and TRBJ2-7; 9 bases match TRBD1. TRBV23-1 is reported as an ORF; its role is uncertain. This CDR3 has 15 amino acids. J lost 4 bases, V lost 5 bases, and 9 bases had no gene match. Here the CDR3 reads CASSATGGPRYEQYF. The CDR3 region has the DNA TGCGCCAGCAGTGCTACAGGGGGCCCTAGGTACGAGCAGTACTTC.

The chain carries TRBV4-1 and TRBJ2-5; tentatively, D is TRBD2 (6 bases). The CDR3 is made up of 16 amino acids. V lost 0 bases and J 5 bases, leaving 16 bases between the germline ends. CDR1 is MGHRA and CDR2 is YSYEKL in the germline V gene. The DNA of the CDR3 is TGCGCCAGCAGCCAAGACGGGGGAGTTAAGATGGAGACCCAGTACTTC. Translation gives CASSQDGGVKMETQYF.

The V and J genes are TRBV5-1 and TRBJ2-7, with TRBD1 matching 8 bases. V shed 4 bases, J shed 2 bases, and the junction held 5 bases outside the gene matches. Germline CDR1 reads SGHRS; CDR2 reads YFSETQ. This CDR3 comprises 14 residues. For the CDR3, the DNA is TGCGCCAGCAGCAGCGACAGGGGCCCCTACGAGCAGTACTTC. Its translation: CASSSDRGPYEQYF.

The chain couples TRBV5-6 to TRBJ2-1; D is possibly TRBD1 (6 bases). The CDR3 spans 15 residues. The V end was cut by 3 bases, the J end by 5 bases, with 15 bases between. The germline V gene has CDR1 SGHDT and CDR2 YYEEEE. DNA of the CDR3: TGTGCCAGCAGCTACGCAGGGGCACGGGACAATGAGCAGTTCTTC. Its protein product is CASSYAGARDNEQFF.

The chain has TRBV2 and TRBJ2-1, with 9 bases lining up with TRBD2. With 7 bases clipped from V and 8 bases from J, the junction kept 9 bases outside the gene matches. Germline loops: CDR1 SNHLY, CDR2 FYNNEI. The CDR3 covers 14 residues. The CDR3 DNA follows: TGTGCCAGCACAGGACTAGCGATTGGGGATGAGCAGTTCTTC. Its protein product is CASTGLAIGDEQFF.

The chain links TRBV5-1 to TRBJ2-7; TRBD1 matches at 7 bases. Trimming removed 4 bases from V and 0 bases from J; junction bases left unmatched: 10. CDR1 is SGHRS, CDR2 YFSETQ, per germline. The CDR3 spans 16 residues. DNA of the CDR3: TGCGCCAGCAGCCCGACCCCGACAGGGAGCTCCTACGAGCAGTACTTC. This codes for CASSPTPTGSSYEQYF.

The chain combines TRBV7-9 with TRBJ2-7, with 14 bases aligning to TRBD2. From germline, CDR1 is SEHNR and CDR2 FQNEAQ (reference sequence). This CDR3 is built from 18 residues. V trimming: 0 bases; J trimming: 4 bases; junction bases outside the gene matches: 8. Here the CDR3 DNA reads TGTGCCAGCAGCTTAGCGCTTCGGGGACTAGCGGGAGTTTACGAGCAGTACTTC. Amino acid sequence: CASSLALRGLAGVYEQYF.

The chain combines TRBV9 with TRBJ2-3; D is unclear. CDR1 SGDLS and CDR2 YYNGEE come from the germline V gene. The CDR3 is 13 amino acids. Trimming shortened V by 3 bases and J by 6 bases, and 11 bases separated the two germline ends. The CDR3 nucleotides are TGTGCCAGCAGCGCTCTGGGGTCTGATACGCAGTATTTT. Residues: CASSALGSDTQYF. Combining the CDR3 with reference TRBV9 and TRBJ2-3 gives the whole variable domain DSGVTQTPKHLITATGQRVTLRCSPRSGDLSVYWYQQSLDQGLQFLIQYYNGEERAKGNILERFSAQQFPDLHSELNLSSLELGDSALYFCASSALGSDTQYFGPGTRLTVL.

This chain uses TRBV7-7 with TRBJ2-2, with 7 bases that match TRBD1. CDR1 and CDR2 from the germline V gene are SSHAT and FNYEAQ (reference sequence). This CDR3 comprises 14 residues. J gave up 5 bases and V 5 bases, and 5 bases lay outside the gene matches. The chain's CDR3 is CASSPGTATGELFF. Written as DNA, the CDR3 is TGTGCCAGCAGCCCCGGGACAGCTACCGGGGAGCTGTTTTTT.

The genes are TRBV5-1 and TRBJ2-4; 13 bases line up with TRBD2. The CDR3 runs to 16 residues. V was pared by 0 bases and J by 7 bases, with 4 bases of the junction left unmatched. Germline V gene data show CDR1 as SGHRS and CDR2 as YFSETQ. CDR3 loop: CASSLGTSGSGNIQYF. DNA for the CDR3: TGCGCCAGCAGCTTGGGGACTAGCGGGAGTGGGAACATTCAGTACTTC.

The CDR3, as DNA: TGTGCCAGCAGTTACTCCGCAGGGGCGGCTGAAGCTTTCTTT. Its protein is CASSYSAGAAEAFF. The V call is TRBV6-5, the J call TRBJ1-1; a possible D gene is TRBD1 (6 bases). Between the trimmed V and J ends, which lost 0 bases and 6 bases, there was a span of 11 bases. The CDR3 consists of 14 residues. From germline, CDR1 is MNHEY and CDR2 SVGAGI.

J is TRBJ1-1 and V is TRBV10-3, with a possible D match to TRBD1 (5 bases). Germline values: CDR1 ENHRY, CDR2 SYGVKD. Trimming removed 11 bases at V and 6 bases at J, with 19 bases between. The CDR3 sequence is 13 residues long. The CDR3 nucleotides are TGTGCCTCCACCGGCGAGGGGCTCGCTGAAGCTTTCTTT. This gives the protein CASTGEGLAEAFF.

The chain combines TRBV9 with TRBJ2-7; D gene unclear. Between the trimmed V and J ends, which lost 0 bases and 5 bases, there was a span of 9 bases. Germline CDR1 and CDR2: SGDLS and YYNGEE. This CDR3 comprises 13 residues. CDR3 amino acids: CASSVGVLNEQYF. CDR3 coding DNA: TGTGCCAGCAGCGTAGGGGTTCTGAACGAGCAGTACTTC. Drawing the rest from reference TRBV9 and TRBJ2-7, the complete variable domain is DSGVTQTPKHLITATGQRVTLRCSPRSGDLSVYWYQQSLDQGLQFLIQYYNGEERAKGNILERFSAQQFPDLHSELNLSSLELGDSALYFCASSVGVLNEQYFGPGTRLTVT.

The gene calls are TRBV11-3 and TRBJ2-3; possibly TRBD2 for D (6 bases). The germline V gene has CDR1 SGHNT and CDR2 YENEEA. The CDR3 has 16 amino acids. The V and J ends lost 5 bases and 6 bases respectively, with 21 bases between them. The CDR3, as DNA: TGTGCCAGCAGCCCCCCCAGTGGCGGGAAGGAGGATACGCAGTATTTT. This sequence encodes CASSPPSGGKEDTQYF. Looking up the rest from reference TRBV11-3 and TRBJ2-3 gives the full variable domain: EAGVVQSPRYKIIEKKQPVAFWCNPISGHNTLYWYLQNLGQGPELLIRYENEEAVDDSQLPKDRFSAERLKGVDSTLKIQPAELGDSAVYLCASSPPSGGKEDTQYFGPGTRLTVL.

The chain employs TRBV10-3 and TRBJ1-2; D is unclear. The germline gives CDR1 ENHRY, CDR2 SYGVKD. The CDR3 is 16 amino acids. V was cut by 3 bases and J by 2 bases, with 16 bases left in between. The chain's CDR3 is CAISDRGDGFNYGYTF. The CDR3 DNA is TGTGCCATCAGTGACCGGGGAGACGGATTCAACTATGGCTACACCTTC.

The chain employs TRBV5-5 and TRBJ1-2; unclear D gene. Germline V CDR1 and CDR2: SGHKS, YYEKEE (reference sequence). The CDR3 length is 13 residues. Trimming stripped 0 bases from V and 8 bases from J, with 11 bases between. The CDR3 sequence: CASSLEGFGGYTF. Here the CDR3 DNA reads TGTGCCAGCAGCTTGGAAGGGTTTGGCGGCTACACCTTC.

This sequence joins TRBV19 and TRBJ2-1; 12 nucleotides align to TRBD2. This CDR3 region has 14 residues. The germline V gene has CDR1 LNHDA and CDR2 SQIVND (reference sequence). Germline trimming cut 10 bases from V and 8 bases from J; bases unmatched to any gene: 9. The CDR3 spells CATRILAGGYEQFF. The CDR3 DNA reads as TGTGCCACTAGAATTCTAGCGGGAGGGTATGAGCAGTTCTTC.

The chain couples TRBV5-1 to TRBJ1-3; D is uncertain. V was clipped by 0 bases and J by 3 bases, with 4 bases between them. The CDR3 totals 13 residues. Germline CDR1 SGHRS, CDR2 YFSETQ. CDR3 loop: CASSLDDGNTIYF. CDR3 DNA sequence: TGCGCCAGCAGCTTGGACGATGGAAACACCATATATTTT.

The chain joins TRBV10-3 to TRBJ1-2; a possible D gene is TRBD1 (6 bases). Looked up from germline, CDR1 is ENHRY and CDR2 is SYGVKD. V lost 10 bases, J lost 4 bases, and 19 bases lay in between. This CDR3 comprises 14 residues. The CDR3 DNA follows: TGTGCCACCACGCCGCAACAGGGTGGCTATGGCTACACCTTC. It yields the protein CATTPQQGGYGYTF.

V and J are TRBV12-5 and TRBJ2-1, with 10 bases lining up with TRBD2. The CDR3 has 15 amino acids. CDR1 is LGHNT and CDR2 is FRNRAP in the germline V gene. V lost 6 bases to trimming and J lost 0 bases; unmatched junction nucleotides: 2. CDR3 residues: CASGSSGSSYNEQFF. The CDR3, as DNA: TGTGCTAGTGGCTCTAGCGGGAGCTCCTACAATGAGCAGTTCTTC. The entire variable domain, with the rest obtained from reference TRBV12-5 and TRBJ2-1, is as follows: DARVTQTPRHKVTEMGQEVTMRCQPILGHNTVFWYRQTMMQGLELLAYFRNRAPLDDSGMPKDRFSAEMPDATLATLKIQPSEPRDSAVYFCASGSSGSSYNEQFFGPGTRLTVL.

This chain uses TRBV7-9 with TRBJ2-2; 8 bases line up with TRBD2. The junction had 5 bases not matched to a gene; V was cut back by 5 bases and J by 0 bases. Germline V CDR1 and CDR2: SEHNR, FQNEAQ (reference sequence). The CDR3 consists of 16 residues. This CDR3 reads CASSEISGTNTGELFF. Here the CDR3 DNA reads TGTGCCAGCAGCGAAATTAGCGGGACGAACACCGGGGAGCTGTTTTTT.

This chain uses TRBV28 with TRBJ2-6; D might be TRBD2 (6 bases). In germline, CDR1 is MDHEN, CDR2 SYDVKM. The CDR3 contains 16 residues. V lost 5 bases and J 0 bases, leaving 11 bases between the germline ends. CDR3 protein: CASSLGLPSGANVLTF. The CDR3 bases are TGTGCCAGCAGTCTGGGACTTCCCTCTGGGGCCAACGTCCTGACTTTC.

The J gene is TRBJ2-5, the V gene TRBV7-8; tentatively, D is TRBD1 (6 bases). In germline, CDR1 is SGHVS, CDR2 FQNEAQ. The CDR3 spans 13 residues. V lost 3 bases and J lost 3, with 8 bases in between. The CDR3, as DNA: TGTGCCAGCAGCTTCGGGACAAAAGAGACCCAGTACTTC. This gives the protein CASSFGTKETQYF.

The chain couples TRBV11-2 to TRBJ2-7, with a possible D match to TRBD2 (5 bases). The CDR3 extends over 13 amino acids. The germline gives CDR1 SGHAT, CDR2 FQNNGV. The V end was cut by 5 bases, the J end by 4 bases, with 12 bases between. CDR3 sequence: CASSTLTSYEQYF. The CDR3 DNA reads as TGTGCCAGCAGCACTCTCACTAGTTACGAGCAGTACTTC.